This passage covers 9 T cell receptor beta chains from one sample sequenced in a study of shared clonotypes between healthy human individuals. Using immunoSEQ multiplex PCR, the repertoire was profiled, and TCRdb retains in-frame clones only, with some absent. Of approximately 95,000 clones listed, under 80% were seen once; the top ten hold approximately 49%. Material: memory CD8+ T cells sorted from blood. Documented subset: CD45RO+ cells pooled with CCR7-negative TemRA cells. All receptors come from a man younger than 40 in good health.

J is TRBJ1-5 and V is TRBV6-1; 8 nucleotides match TRBD1. The CDR3 totals 15 residues. Germline values: CDR1 MNHNS, CDR2 SASEGT. V was pared by 4 bases and J by 1 base, with 3 bases of the junction left unmatched. CDR3 sequence (DNA): TGTGCCAGCAGTGCCTACAGGGGGAGCAATCAGCCCCAGCATTTT. The encoded protein is CASSAYRGSNQPQHF.

J is TRBJ1-2 and V is TRBV7-2; D is perhaps TRBD1 (5 bases). V shed 5 bases and J shed 6 bases, with 16 bases lying between them. Germline CDR1 reads SGHTA; CDR2 reads FQGNSA. CDR3 length: 14 amino acids. The CDR3 protein is CASSPPGDGDGYTF. DNA of the CDR3: TGTGCCAGCAGCCCACCTGGGGACGGTGATGGCTACACCTTC.

This chain uses TRBV5-6 with TRBJ2-6; D gene unclear. The CDR3 consists of 15 residues. V lost 0 bases to trimming and J lost 0 bases, with 4 bases between them. In germline, CDR1 is SGHDT, CDR2 YYEEEE. The CDR3: CASSLVSSGANVLTF. As DNA, the CDR3 is TGTGCCAGCAGCTTGGTGAGCTCTGGGGCCAACGTCCTGACTTTC.

The chain joins TRBV6-6 to TRBJ1-1; D remains unclear. The CDR3 consists of 12 residues. Per germline, CDR1 MNHNY and CDR2 SVGAGI (reference sequence). The V end was cut by 2 bases, the J end by 7 bases, with 8 bases between. Written as DNA, the CDR3 is TGTGCCAGCAGTTACGCTCAGAGTGAAGCTTTCTTT. Translating it yields CASSYAQSEAFF.

This chain joins TRBV27 and TRBJ2-5; D is possibly TRBD1 (7 bases). Germline V CDR1 and CDR2: MNHEY, SMNVEV (reference sequence). V lost 2 bases and J 5 bases, leaving 15 bases between the germline ends. CDR3 size: 15 residues. The chain's CDR3 is CASSLVQGGRETQYF. The CDR3 region has the DNA TGTGCCAGCAGTTTAGTGCAGGGGGGTAGGGAGACCCAGTACTTC.

In this sample, this clone turned up many times. The J gene is TRBJ2-7, the V gene TRBV28; TRBD2 matches 7 bases. Germline assignment: CDR1 MDHEN and CDR2 SYDVKM. V gave up 6 bases and J gave up 0 bases; unmatched junction bases: 8. CDR3 size: 15 residues. The CDR3 DNA sequence: TGTGCCAGCAGGCCAGCGGGACTCAACTCCTACGAGCAGTACTTC. Translated, it gives CASRPAGLNSYEQYF.

The rearrangement uses TRBV19 and TRBJ1-5; the D gene is possibly TRBD1 (5 bases). V lost 5 bases to trimming and J lost 7 bases, with 9 bases between them. The CDR3 extends over 12 amino acids. Germline V gives CDR1 LNHDA, CDR2 SQIVND (reference sequence). The CDR3 DNA reads as TGTGCCAGTAGTGAAGGGGAACAGCCCCAGCATTTT. Translating it yields CASSEGEQPQHF.

This sequence joins TRBV19 and TRBJ2-2; TRBD2 matches at 8 bases. CDR1 is LNHDA, CDR2 SQIVND, per germline (reference sequence). The CDR3 totals 15 residues. Losses at the gene ends were 6 bases for V and 6 bases for J; bases not matched to a gene: 9. The DNA for the CDR3 is TGTGCCAGTAGAGATGGTAGCGGGGAAGCCGGGGAGCTGTTTTTT. Its protein product is CASRDGSGEAGELFF.

This chain uses TRBV6-4 with TRBJ2-2; TRBD1 agrees at 8 bases. This CDR3 has 14 amino acids. With 6 bases clipped from V and 5 bases from J, the junction kept 5 bases outside the gene matches. Germline V gives CDR1 MRHNA, CDR2 SNTAGT. The CDR3 reads CASSLDRVTGELFF. As DNA, the CDR3 is TGTGCCAGCAGCCTGGACAGGGTAACCGGGGAGCTGTTTTTT.